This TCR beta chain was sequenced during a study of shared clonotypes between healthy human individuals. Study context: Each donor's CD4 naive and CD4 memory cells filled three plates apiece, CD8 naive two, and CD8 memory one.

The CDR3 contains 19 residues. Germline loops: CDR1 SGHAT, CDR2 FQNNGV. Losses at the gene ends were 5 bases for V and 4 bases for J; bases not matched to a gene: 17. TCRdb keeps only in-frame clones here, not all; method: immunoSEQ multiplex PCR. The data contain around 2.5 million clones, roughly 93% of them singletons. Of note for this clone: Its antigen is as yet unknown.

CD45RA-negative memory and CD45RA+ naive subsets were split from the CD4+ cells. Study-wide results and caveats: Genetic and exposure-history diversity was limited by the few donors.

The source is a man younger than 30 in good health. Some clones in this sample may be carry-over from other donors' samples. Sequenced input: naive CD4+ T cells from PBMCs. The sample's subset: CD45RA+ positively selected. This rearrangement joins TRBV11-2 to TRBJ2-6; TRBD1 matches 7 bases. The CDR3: CASSAIHRGAPFGANVLTF. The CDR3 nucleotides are TGTGCCAGCAGCGCCATACACAGGGGTGCGCCGTTCGGGGCCAACGTCCTGACTTTC.